This entry describes one T cell receptor beta chain. Its antigen is unknown. No clone much larger than this one lies a single base away; base qualities are absent. TCRbeta CDR3 regions were amplified from genomic DNA by means of the immunoSEQ Assay, a bias-controlled multiplex PCR. Per the original workflow: The number of nucleated cells in each sample was estimated from the amplification of reference gene primers within the assay. Sequence reads were collapsed and filtered to measure the absolute abundance of every unique TCRbeta CDR3 rearrangement. For each sample, productive Simpson clonality was calculated as the square root of Simpson's diversity index across productive rearrangements. This is the immuneACCESS table as TCRdb keeps it, with only in-frame sequences that have V and J called. A part of the clones is gone; compared with another copy, unresolved V genes explain less than half, and the rest is unexplained. That table furnishes V, J and clone size, whereas the DNA furnished D and trimming. The sample table lists a few hundred thousand clones, more than 70% of them with a count of one. The biggest ten clones account for 1.4% to 1.5% of the sample.

The entry originates in a study of blood T cell repertoires in COVID-19 (dated by TCRdb to the early 2020s). Turning to the overall study: Collaborator samples came from the United States, Italy and Spain and covered acute and convalescent phases of COVID-19. The material from the prospective study consisted of cDNA or gDNA derived from T cells, B-cell-depleted T cells, or PBMCs. Subjects who had been exposed to COVID-19, were actively infected with it, or had recovered from it provided the deeply sampled blood TCRbeta repertoires that made up the dataset. The repertoires were made available in a free public database intended to serve as a resource for research on the immune response to SARS-CoV-2. The samples were drawn from the first 160 participants of the ongoing ImmuneRACE study and from over 950 subjects provided by 6 global collaborators. A de-identified subject ID, COVID-19 status, age in years and sex were almost always included in the sample metadata. HLA class I and class II types, where available, came from metadata supplied by the sample provider rather than from assay-based typing.

General conclusions and limits of the study: The quantity of clinical and demographic metadata differed by source and by participant and was supplied without curation.

Participants in the prospective study were enrolled through a virtual design, were aged 18 to 89 years, and lived in roughly 24 United States geographic areas. In the prospective study, cohorts were assigned on the basis of participant-reported clinical history obtained from a screening survey and a study questionnaire. A participant counted as exposed if, within 2 weeks of entering the study, that participant had been in contact with someone who had a PCR-confirmed or clinician-diagnosed COVID-19 case. In the prospective study, whole blood, serum and a nasopharyngeal or oropharyngeal swab were collected from each participant by mobile phlebotomists. Additional blood draws and questionnaires over an approximately 2-month period could optionally be provided by prospective study participants. Before DNA extraction, blood samples from the prospective study were shipped at room temperature or frozen.

The sample consisted of PBMCs or T cells enriched from blood (not recorded which). This clonotype was sampled from a woman aged 18 to 35 who had been exposed to COVID-19.

The CDR3 in this case is CATSRGGAYNEQFF. The nucleotides read TGTGCCACCAGCAGAGGGGGCGCGTACAATGAGCAGTTCTTC. The chain joins TRBV15 to TRBJ2-1; tentative D gene TRBD1, with 5 bases matching. The germline V gene (reference sequence) yields LNHNV for CDR1 and YYDKDF for CDR2. Trimming takes 1 base from V and 4 bases from J, and the germline ends sit 8 bases apart. The cysteine opens and the phenylalanine closes a CDR3 of 14 amino acids. Only CDR3 DNA remains: 42 bases, in frame from the first base.